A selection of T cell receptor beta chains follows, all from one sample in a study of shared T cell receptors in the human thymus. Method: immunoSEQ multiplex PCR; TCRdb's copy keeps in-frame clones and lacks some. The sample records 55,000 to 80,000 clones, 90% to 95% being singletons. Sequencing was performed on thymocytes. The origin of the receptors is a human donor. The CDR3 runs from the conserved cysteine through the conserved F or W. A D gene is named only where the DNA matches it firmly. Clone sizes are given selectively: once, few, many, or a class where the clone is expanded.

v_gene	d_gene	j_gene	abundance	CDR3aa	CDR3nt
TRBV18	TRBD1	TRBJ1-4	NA	CASSPLPGQGGEKLFF	TGTGCCAGCTCACCACTTCCCGGACAGGGGGGTGAAAAACTGTTTTTT
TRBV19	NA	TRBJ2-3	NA	CASTSPTHTDTQYF	TGTGCCAGTACTAGCCCGACACACACAGATACGCAGTATTTT
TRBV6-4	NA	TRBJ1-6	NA	CASSDLSSGPDSPLHF	TGTGCCAGCAGTGACTTAAGTTCTGGCCCCGATTCACCCCTCCACTTT
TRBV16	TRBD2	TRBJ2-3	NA	CASLPVPAGGSDTQYF	TGTGCCAGCTTGCCAGTTCCAGCGGGGGGATCAGATACGCAGTATTTT
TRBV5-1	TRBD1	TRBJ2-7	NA	CASSCPGQGAGEQYF	TGCGCCAGCAGCTGCCCGGGACAGGGGGCAGGGGAGCAGTACTTC
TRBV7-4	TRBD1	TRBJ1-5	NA	CASSLEEGTAQAPQHF	TGTGCCAGCAGCTTAGAAGAGGGGACAGCCCAGGCGCCCCAGCATTTT
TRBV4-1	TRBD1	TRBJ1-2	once	CASSQVGQGNYGYTF	TGCGCCAGCAGCCAAGTTGGACAGGGTAACTATGGCTACACCTTC
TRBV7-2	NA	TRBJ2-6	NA	CASSLFRSGANVLTF	TGTGCCAGCAGCTTATTTCGGTCTGGGGCCAACGTCCTGACTTTC
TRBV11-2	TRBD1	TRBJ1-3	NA	CASSYRTGSPYSGNTIYF	TGTGCCAGCAGCTACCGGACAGGATCACCCTACTCTGGAAACACCATATATTTT
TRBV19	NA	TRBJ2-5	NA	CASSGRGSGQETQYF	TGTGCCAGTAGTGGGCGGGGTAGCGGCCAAGAGACCCAGTACTTC
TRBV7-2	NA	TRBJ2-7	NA	CASSPPTEYEQYF	TGTGCCAGCAGCCCCCCCACGGAATACGAGCAGTACTTC
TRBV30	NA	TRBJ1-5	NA	CAWSGPWGAIGSNQPQHF	TGTGCCTGGAGTGGCCCCTGGGGGGCCATCGGTAGCAATCAGCCCCAGCATTTT
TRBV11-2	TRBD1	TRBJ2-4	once	CASSAGTGNVLAKDIQYF	TGTGCCAGCAGCGCCGGGACAGGGAACGTTTTAGCGAAGGACATTCAGTACTTC
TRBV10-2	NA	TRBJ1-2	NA	CASSVTRGYGYTF	TGCGCCAGCAGTGTAACGAGGGGGTATGGCTACACCTTC
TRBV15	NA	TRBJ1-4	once	CATFTKGGEKLFF	TGTGCCACCTTCACCAAGGGGGGTGAAAAACTGTTTTTT
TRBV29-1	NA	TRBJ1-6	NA	CSARATRDNSPLHF	TGCAGCGCCAGAGCTACCCGGGATAATTCACCCCTCCACTTT
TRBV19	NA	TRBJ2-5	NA	CASSISDKDSQSNMETQYF	TGTGCCAGTAGTATATCCGATAAAGACTCCCAATCAAATATGGAGACCCAGTACTTC
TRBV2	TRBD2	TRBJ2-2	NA	CASILAGYTGELFF	TGTGCCAGCATATTAGCGGGGTACACCGGGGAGCTGTTTTTT
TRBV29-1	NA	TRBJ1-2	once	CSVIGGEGQDGYTF	TGCAGCGTTATTGGAGGGGAGGGGCAGGATGGCTACACCTTC
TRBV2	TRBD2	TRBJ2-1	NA	CASSESLAGGPRDEQFF	TGTGCCAGCAGTGAATCGCTAGCGGGGGGGCCTAGGGATGAGCAGTTCTTC
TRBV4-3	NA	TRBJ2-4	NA	CASSMDPPGKNIQYF	TGCGCCAGCTCAATGGACCCGCCAGGCAAAAACATTCAGTACTTC
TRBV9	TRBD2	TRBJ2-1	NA	CASSPAGGPGNEQFF	TGTGCCAGCAGCCCAGCGGGGGGGCCGGGAAATGAGCAGTTCTTC
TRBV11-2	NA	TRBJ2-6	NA	CASSLTQDPSGANVLTF	TGTGCCAGCAGCTTAACGCAGGACCCCTCTGGAGCCAACGTCCTGACTTTC
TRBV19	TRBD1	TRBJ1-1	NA	CASRRAPGQGRDTEAFF	TGTGCCAGTAGGCGGGCTCCGGGACAGGGCCGTGACACTGAAGCTTTCTTT
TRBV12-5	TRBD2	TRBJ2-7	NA	CASGLVREGPAAGEHPEPYEQYF	TGTGCTAGTGGTTTGGTAAGGGAGGGGCCCGCGGCGGGGGAGCACCCCGAACCTTACGAGCAGTACTTC
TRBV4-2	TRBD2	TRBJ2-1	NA	CASSQEGAGGAGSYNEQFF	TGTGCCAGCAGCCAAGAGGGAGCGGGGGGCGCCGGGTCCTACAATGAGCAGTTCTTC
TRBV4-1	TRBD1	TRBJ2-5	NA	CASSQVPLLGQGPRTQETQYF	TGCGCCAGCAGCCAAGTGCCCCTCCTCGGACAGGGGCCTCGGACCCAAGAGACCCAGTACTTC
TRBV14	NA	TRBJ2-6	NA	CASSQGLGTNSGANVLTF	TGTGCCAGCAGCCAAGGTCTGGGGACAAACTCTGGGGCCAACGTCCTGACTTTC
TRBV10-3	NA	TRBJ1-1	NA	CAISAHRDENTEAFF	TGTGCCATCAGTGCGCACAGGGACGAGAACACTGAAGCTTTCTTT
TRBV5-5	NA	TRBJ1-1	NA	CASSLANITRVNTEAFF	TGTGCCAGCAGCTTGGCCAATATCACGAGGGTGAACACTGAAGCTTTCTTT
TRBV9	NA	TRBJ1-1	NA	CASSVASNRTQGTEAFF	TGTGCCAGCAGCGTAGCGTCGAATCGGACACAGGGCACTGAAGCTTTCTTT
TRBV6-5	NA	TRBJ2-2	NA	CASSQNRNTGELFF	TGTGCCAGCAGCCAGAATAGGAACACCGGGGAGCTGTTTTTT
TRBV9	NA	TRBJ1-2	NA	CASSVEAGNYGYTF	TGTGCCAGCAGCGTAGAGGCAGGGAACTATGGCTACACCTTC
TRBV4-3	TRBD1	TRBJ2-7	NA	CASSQEMWDRTYEQYF	TGCGCCAGCAGCCAAGAAATGTGGGACAGGACCTACGAGCAGTACTTC
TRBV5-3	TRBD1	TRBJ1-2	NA	CARDRDSNYGYTF	TGTGCCAGGGACCGGGACAGTAACTATGGCTACACCTTC
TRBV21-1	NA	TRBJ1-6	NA	CASSKDFRRVHNSPLHF	TGTGCCAGCAGCAAAGATTTCCGGAGGGTTCATAATTCACCCCTCCACTTT
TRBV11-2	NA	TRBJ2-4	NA	CASSSHSGREAKNIQYF	TGTGCCAGCAGCTCCCACTCGGGCAGGGAGGCCAAAAACATTCAGTACTTC
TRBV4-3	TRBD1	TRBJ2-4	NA	CASSQYFEGAVQNIQYF	TGCGCCAGCAGCCAATACTTCGAGGGGGCGGTCCAAAACATTCAGTACTTC
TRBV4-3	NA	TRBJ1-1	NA	CASSQERGSTEAFF	TGCGCCAGCAGCCAGGAGCGGGGTTCTACTGAAGCTTTCTTT
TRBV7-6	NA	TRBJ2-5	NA	CASRSGGRETQYF	TGTGCCAGCAGGTCGGGGGGCCGAGAGACCCAGTACTTC
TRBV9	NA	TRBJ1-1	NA	CASSVAGDTEAFF	TGTGCCAGCAGCGTCGCCGGGGACACTGAAGCTTTCTTT
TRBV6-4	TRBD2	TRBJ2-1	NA	CASSDSSRLAGGCEQFF	TGTGCCAGCAGTGACTCGTCCCGACTAGCGGGGGGTTGTGAGCAGTTCTTC
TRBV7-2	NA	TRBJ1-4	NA	CASSCPPANVTNEKLFF	TGTGCCAGCAGCTGCCCGCCGGCGAATGTAACTAATGAAAAACTGTTTTTT
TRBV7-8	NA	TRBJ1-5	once	CASSLDSGSDQPQHF	TGTGCCAGCAGCTTAGATTCGGGATCGGATCAGCCCCAGCATTTT
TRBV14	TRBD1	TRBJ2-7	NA	CASNFIGTGLYEQYF	TGTGCCAGCAACTTTATAGGGACAGGGCTATACGAGCAGTACTTC